These 26 T cell receptor beta chains share one sample of origin, sequenced in a study of blood T cells in healthy people across ages. The second PCR ran roughly 7 to 12 cycles with a sample-barcoded 5' primer and J-beta primers. TCRdb re-analysed the 5' RACE reads in MiXCR, keeping a single row per CDR3 protein. The sample includes hundreds of thousands of distinct CDR3 sequences, over 20% of them seen just once. The sequenced material came from blood. The receptors were gathered from a man aged 65-85 years in good health.

This clonotype was detected only a few times. The CDR3 nucleotides are TGTGCCAGCAGCTTAGTCCTTGCAGGGGGCTTCAATCAGCCCCAGCATTTT. Protein product: CASSLVLAGGFNQPQHF. The chain couples TRBV7-9 to TRBJ1-5; TRBD1 agrees at 8 bases. The junction had 8 bases not matched to a gene; V was cut back by 1 base and J by 3 bases. CDR1 SEHNR and CDR2 FQNEAQ come from the germline V gene (reference sequence). There are 17 residues in the CDR3.

Only a few counts were recorded for this clonotype. CDR3: CASSSPGTANYGYTF. The CDR3 nucleotides are TGTGCCAGCAGTTCCCCCGGGACAGCAAACTATGGCTACACCTTC. The rearrangement uses TRBV28 and TRBJ1-2; 7 nucleotides match TRBD1. This CDR3 contains 15 residues. Germline-derived CDR1 and CDR2 are MDHEN and SYDVKM. Trimming at V came to 4 bases and at J to 2 bases, leaving 7 bases not matched to a gene.

This clonotype was observed a single time. V is TRBV5-4 and J is TRBJ1-1; 10 positions agree with TRBD1. Germline values: CDR1 SGHNT, CDR2 YYREEE (reference sequence). Trimming cost V 3 bases and J 1 base; bases outside gene matches: 6. The CDR3 is 16 residues long. CDR3 bases: TGTGCCAGCAGCTCGGGACAGGGGCCTCAGAACACTGAAGCTTTCTTT. The encoded protein is CASSSGQGPQNTEAFF.

This clonotype was detected a few times. As DNA, the CDR3 is TGTGCCAGCAGCTCGACAGGGGGCCGTTATGGCTACACCTTC. Translated: CASSSTGGRYGYTF. The rearrangement joins TRBV11-3 to TRBJ1-2; 10 bases line up with TRBD1. Germline values: CDR1 SGHNT, CDR2 YENEEA. The junction had 4 bases not matched to a gene; V was cut back by 4 bases and J by 5 bases. The CDR3 loop spans 14 amino acids.

The CDR3 reads CASSRFGTGELFF. Written as DNA, the CDR3 is TGTGCCAGCAGTCGATTCGGGACCGGGGAGCTGTTTTTT. This rearrangement joins TRBV6-2 or TRBV6-3 to TRBJ2-2, with D hard to call. In germline, CDR1 is MNHEY, CDR2 SVGEGT. Trimming stripped 5 bases from V and 5 bases from J, with 9 bases between. CDR3 length: 13 residues.

This clonotype was counted between two and nine times. Just one base apart from a much larger clone, this may be a read error. This chain links TRBV18 with TRBJ2-7; no clear D gene. CDR1 is KGHSH and CDR2 is LQKENI in the germline V gene. V gave up 2 bases and J gave up 5 bases, with 4 bases separating them. This CDR3 is 11 amino acids long. The CDR3 reads CASSPGDEQYF. DNA for the CDR3: TGTGCCAGCTCACCAGGGGACGAGCAGTACTTC.

This clonotype was seen more than once but under ten times. The chain carries TRBV24-1 and TRBJ1-1, with D unresolved. Deletions cut 8 bases from V and 1 base from J, with 7 bases between. The germline gives CDR1 KGHDR, CDR2 SFDVKD. This CDR3 is 12 amino acids long. The chain's CDR3 is CATKRGNTEAFF. DNA for the CDR3: TGTGCCACCAAGAGAGGGAACACTGAAGCTTTCTTT.

The chain recombines TRBV20-1 with TRBJ1-1; 7 positions match TRBD1. V dropped 3 bases and J dropped 3; count of bases not matched to a gene: 16. The CDR3 spans 17 residues. Germline V lookup: CDR1 DFQATT, CDR2 SNEGSKA (reference sequence). CDR3 protein: CSASGGWEDRAYTEAFF. CDR3 bases: TGCAGTGCTAGTGGGGGCTGGGAAGACAGGGCCTACACTGAAGCTTTCTTT.

The chain uses TRBV6-5 and TRBJ2-1; 8 bases agree with TRBD2. CDR1 is MNHEY, CDR2 SVGAGI, per germline. The V gene end was trimmed by 8 bases and the J gene end by 7 bases; junction bases not matched to a gene: 10. The CDR3 runs to 14 residues. The CDR3 nucleotides read TGTGCCAGCCAAAGCGGACTAGCCAATAATGAGCAGTTCTTC. Amino acids: CASQSGLANNEQFF.

The chain combines TRBV15 with TRBJ1-3; TRBD1 aligns across 8 bases. The CDR3 runs 16 residues. J gave up 6 bases and V 8 bases, and 15 bases lay outside the gene matches. CDR1 and CDR2 from the germline V gene are LNHNV and YYDKDF (reference sequence). The CDR3 loop is CATRSGIGTGVNTIYF. In DNA, the CDR3 is TGTGCCACCCGTTCGGGGATCGGGACAGGTGTAAACACCATATATTTT.

This clonotype was seen only a few times. The junction differs from germline at one of its ends, possibly a read error. The rearrangement joins TRBV5-1 to TRBJ2-5; a possible D gene is TRBD1 (6 bases). The CDR3 spans 14 residues. Germline V gene sequence: CDR1 SGHRS, CDR2 YFSETQ. The CDR3 spells CASSLLQQGQTRYF. CDR3 nucleotides: TGCGCCAGCAGCTTGCTCCAGCAGGGGCAGACCCGGTACTTC.

J is TRBJ2-1 and V is TRBV5-1, with 10 bases matching TRBD2. Per germline, CDR1 SGHRS and CDR2 YFSETQ. The CDR3 runs 17 residues. The ends lost 0 bases at V and 0 bases at J; junction bases unmatched: 3. CDR3 sequence reads: CASSLDPSGSSYNEQFF. CDR3 sequence (DNA): TGCGCCAGCAGCTTGGACCCTAGCGGGAGCTCCTACAATGAGCAGTTCTTC.

The chain couples TRBV3-1 to TRBJ1-1; 7 positions match TRBD1. The CDR3 is 13 amino acids. CDR1 is LGHDT, CDR2 YNNKEL, per germline (reference sequence). V lost 6 bases to trimming and J lost 6 bases; unmatched junction nucleotides: 7. This CDR3 reads CASSRQGGPEAFF. CDR3 DNA sequence: TGTGCCAGCAGTCGACAGGGAGGACCTGAAGCTTTCTTT.

V usage is TRBV6-6 and J usage is TRBJ1-6, with a weak D call TRBD1 (5 bases). This CDR3 is built from 14 residues. The germline V and J ends were trimmed by 6 bases and 9 bases, with 15 bases remaining between them. Germline CDR1 and CDR2: MNHNY and SVGAGI (reference sequence). The DNA for the CDR3 is TGTGCCAGCAGCCCCCGGGGGAGGAGTTCACCCCTCCACTTT. This translates into CASSPRGRSSPLHF.

V usage is TRBV5-1 and J usage is TRBJ2-5; D assignment may be TRBD1 or TRBD2 (5 bases each). From germline, CDR1 is SGHRS and CDR2 YFSETQ. Trimming removed 4 bases at V and 2 bases at J, with 15 bases between. This CDR3 is built from 15 residues. The CDR3 DNA reads as TGCGCCAGCAGCCCCGGGACCGGCCTTCAAGAGACCCAGTACTTC. Its translation is CASSPGTGLQETQYF.

J is TRBJ2-7 and V is TRBV5-1; 7 bases align to TRBD2. V lost 4 bases to trimming and J lost 5 bases; unmatched junction nucleotides: 9. Germline-derived CDR1 and CDR2 are SGHRS and YFSETQ. The CDR3 extends over 14 amino acids. CDR3 in amino acids: CASSLMGGNNEQYF. The CDR3 DNA sequence: TGCGCCAGCAGCCTGATGGGGGGGAACAACGAGCAGTACTTC.

This clonotype was detected only a few times. The chain recombines TRBV4-3 with TRBJ2-5; either TRBD1 or TRBD2 may supply D (5 bases each). The CDR3 totals 15 residues. The germline V and J ends were trimmed by 0 bases and 9 bases, with 17 bases remaining between them. Germline assignment: CDR1 LGHNA and CDR2 YSLEER. In DNA form, the CDR3 reads TGCGCCAGCAGCCAAGAGGGGGAACCTTTTTGGGCCCAGTACTTC. Residues: CASSQEGEPFWAQYF.

The rearrangement uses TRBV18 and TRBJ2-7; D gene ambiguous. CDR1 KGHSH and CDR2 LQKENI come from the germline V gene. This CDR3 comprises 16 residues. Trimming took 2 bases from V and 2 from J, leaving 16 bases between them. The CDR3 region is CASSPTSRAETYEQYV. The CDR3 nucleotides read TGTGCCAGCTCACCAACTTCTAGGGCGGAGACCTACGAGCAGTACGTC.

This clonotype was seen many times. V is TRBV29-1 and J is TRBJ2-1, with TRBD2 identical over 13 bases. The germline V gene has CDR1 SQVTM and CDR2 ANQGSEA. The CDR3 runs 14 residues. V lost 6 bases, J lost 7 bases, and 6 bases stayed unmatched. The CDR3: CSVLLAGGPNEQFF. CDR3 nucleotides: TGCAGCGTCCTACTAGCGGGGGGGCCGAATGAGCAGTTCTTC.

This clonotype was observed at least ten times. The chain links TRBV6-6 to TRBJ1-5; the match to TRBD1 covers 7 bases. Germline CDR1 reads MNHNY; CDR2 reads SVGAGI (reference sequence). The CDR3 extends over 12 amino acids. The ends lost 6 bases at V and 5 bases at J; junction bases unmatched: 1. CDR3 in DNA: TGTGCCAGCAGGCAGGGGGATCAGCCCCAGCATTTT. It specifies CASRQGDQPQHF.

This clonotype was detected a few times. The junction departs from the called germline gene at one end, perhaps through a read error. The chain employs TRBV19 and TRBJ2-5; 7 bases align to TRBD1. The CDR3 has 13 residues. CDR1 is LNHDA, CDR2 SQIVND, per germline (reference sequence). The CDR3 DNA reads as TGTGTCAGTAGTACGACAGGGTTTGGGACCCAGTACTTC. Amino acids: CVSSTTGFGTQYF.

On this clonotype itself: At one end, the junction sequence differs from germline, possibly due to a read error. The chain recombines TRBV6-5 with TRBJ2-2, with 7 nucleotides matching TRBD2. The CDR3 is 15 amino acids. Looked up from germline, CDR1 is MNHEY and CDR2 is SVGAGI. The CDR3 loop is CASTSRREGTGELFF. As DNA, the CDR3 is TGTGCCAGCACCTCGAGGAGGGAGGGCACCGGGGAGCTATTTTTT.

This chain uses TRBV5-1 with TRBJ1-5; D gene ambiguous. CDR1 SGHRS and CDR2 YFSETQ come from the germline V gene. V lost 0 bases and J lost 0, with 4 bases in between. The CDR3 extends over 14 amino acids. Here the CDR3 reads CASSLAYSNQPQHF. CDR3 DNA sequence: TGCGCCAGCAGCTTGGCCTATAGCAATCAGCCCCAGCATTTT.

This clonotype turned up a few times. CDR3 residues: CASSLGQGMGHNEQFF. CDR3 nucleotides: TGTGCCAGCAGCTTAGGACAGGGGATGGGACACAATGAGCAGTTCTTC. The chain links TRBV7-9 to TRBJ2-1; TRBD1 aligns across 8 bases. The V gene end was trimmed by 1 base and the J gene end by 5 bases; junction bases not matched to a gene: 7. Germline V gene lookup returns CDR1 SEHNR and CDR2 FQNEAQ (reference sequence). The CDR3 loop spans 16 amino acids.

This clonotype was detected only a few times. DNA of the CDR3: TGTGCCAGCAGTTCCCTCAGGGGGCTCGACAATCAGCCCCAGCATTTT. Translation: CASSSLRGLDNQPQHF. This sequence joins TRBV28 and TRBJ1-5, with 8 bases fitting TRBD1. Germline trimming cut 4 bases from V and 3 bases from J; bases unmatched to any gene: 8. This CDR3 has 16 residues. Looked up from germline, CDR1 is MDHEN and CDR2 is SYDVKM.

The gene calls are TRBV9 and TRBJ1-4; D might be TRBD1 (5 bases). The germline CDR1 and CDR2 sequences are SGDLS and YYNGEE. The CDR3 loop spans 12 amino acids. The V end lost 6 bases, the J end lost 14 bases, and 17 bases lay between the germline ends. This CDR3 reads CASNRGERRLFF. The DNA of the CDR3 is TGTGCCAGCAACCGAGGGGAGAGGAGGCTGTTTTTT. Based on the CDR3 plus reference TRBV9 and TRBJ1-4, the full variable domain is DSGVTQTPKHLITATGQRVTLRCSPRSGDLSVYWYQQSLDQGLQFLIQYYNGEERAKGNILERFSAQQFPDLHSELNLSSLELGDSALYFCASNRGERRLFFGSGTQLSVL.